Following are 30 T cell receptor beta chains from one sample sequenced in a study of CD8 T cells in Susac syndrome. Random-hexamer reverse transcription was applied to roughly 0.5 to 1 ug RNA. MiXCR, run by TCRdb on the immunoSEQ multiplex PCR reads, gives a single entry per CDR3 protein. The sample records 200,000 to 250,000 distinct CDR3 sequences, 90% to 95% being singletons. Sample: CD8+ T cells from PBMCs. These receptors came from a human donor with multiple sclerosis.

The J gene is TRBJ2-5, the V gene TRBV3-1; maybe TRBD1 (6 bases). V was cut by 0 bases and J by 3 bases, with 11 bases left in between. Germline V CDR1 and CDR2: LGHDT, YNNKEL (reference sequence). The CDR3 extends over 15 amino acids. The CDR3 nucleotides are TGTGCCAGCAGCCAAGATCAGGGGATGGAAGAGACCCAGTACTTC. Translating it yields CASSQDQGMEETQYF.

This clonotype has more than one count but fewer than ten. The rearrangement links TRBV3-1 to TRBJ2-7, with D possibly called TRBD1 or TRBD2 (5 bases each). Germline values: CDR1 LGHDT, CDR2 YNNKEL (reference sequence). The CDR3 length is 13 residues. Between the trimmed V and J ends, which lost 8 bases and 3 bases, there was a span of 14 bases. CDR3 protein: CASGPGPNYEQYF. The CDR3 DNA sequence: TGTGCCAGCGGGCCGGGGCCGAACTACGAGCAGTACTTC.

CDR3 DNA: TGTGCCAGTAGTATGACAGGAAATGGCTACACCTTC. Protein: CASSMTGNGYTF. The chain uses TRBV19 and TRBJ1-2; possibly TRBD1 for D (6 bases). The CDR3 loop spans 12 amino acids. Trimming removed 3 bases at V and 6 bases at J, with 8 bases between. Germline assignment: CDR1 LNHDA and CDR2 SQIVND (reference sequence).

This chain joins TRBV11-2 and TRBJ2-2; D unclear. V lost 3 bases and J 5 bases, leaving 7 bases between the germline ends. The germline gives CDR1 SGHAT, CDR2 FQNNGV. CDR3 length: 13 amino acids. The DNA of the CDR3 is TGTGCCAGCAGCTTTCAGGATACCGGGGAGCTGTTTTTT. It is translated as CASSFQDTGELFF.

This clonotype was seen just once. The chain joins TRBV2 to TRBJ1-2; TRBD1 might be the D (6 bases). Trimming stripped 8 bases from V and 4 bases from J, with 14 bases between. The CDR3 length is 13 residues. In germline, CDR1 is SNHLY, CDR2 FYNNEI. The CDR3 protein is CASRVGRGYGYTF. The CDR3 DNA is TGTGCCAGCCGGGTTGGCAGGGGCTATGGCTACACCTTC. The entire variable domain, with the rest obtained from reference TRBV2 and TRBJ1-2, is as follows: EPEVTQTPSHQVTQMGQEVILRCVPISNHLYFYWYRQILGQKVEFLVSFYNNEISEKSEIFDDQFSVERPDGSNFTLKIRSTKLEDSAMYFCASRVGRGYGYTFGSGTRLTVV.

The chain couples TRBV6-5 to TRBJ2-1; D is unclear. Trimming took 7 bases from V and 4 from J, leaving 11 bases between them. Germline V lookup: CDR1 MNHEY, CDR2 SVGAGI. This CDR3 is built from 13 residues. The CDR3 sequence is CASKSGWYNEQFF. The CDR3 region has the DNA TGTGCCAGCAAAAGTGGTTGGTACAATGAGCAGTTCTTC.

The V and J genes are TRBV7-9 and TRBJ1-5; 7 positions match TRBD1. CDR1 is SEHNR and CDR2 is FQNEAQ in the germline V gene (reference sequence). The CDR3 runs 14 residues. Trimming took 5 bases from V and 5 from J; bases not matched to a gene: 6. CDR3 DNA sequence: TGTGCCAGCAGCCTCGGGACAGAATATCAGCCCCAGCATTTT. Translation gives CASSLGTEYQPQHF.

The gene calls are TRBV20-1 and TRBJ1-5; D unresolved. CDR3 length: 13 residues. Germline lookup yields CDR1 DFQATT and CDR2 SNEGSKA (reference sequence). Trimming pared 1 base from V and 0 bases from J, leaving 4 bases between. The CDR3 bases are TGCAGTGCTAGAGTGGGTAGCAATCAGCCCCAGCATTTT. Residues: CSARVGSNQPQHF.

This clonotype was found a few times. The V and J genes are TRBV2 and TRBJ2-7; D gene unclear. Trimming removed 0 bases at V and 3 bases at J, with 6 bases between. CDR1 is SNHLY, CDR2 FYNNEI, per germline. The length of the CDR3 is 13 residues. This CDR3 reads CASSEARGYEQYF. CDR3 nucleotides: TGTGCCAGCAGTGAAGCCCGCGGCTACGAGCAGTACTTC.

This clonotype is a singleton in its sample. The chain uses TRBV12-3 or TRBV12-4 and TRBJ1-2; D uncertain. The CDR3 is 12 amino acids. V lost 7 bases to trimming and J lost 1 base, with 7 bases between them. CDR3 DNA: TGTGCCAGCACCCTGGGTAACTATGGCTACACCTTC. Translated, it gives CASTLGNYGYTF.

The CDR3 nucleotides read TGTGCCAGCAGTCCCCCAATCCCAGGGCCCGGAAACACCATATATTTT. Encoded protein: CASSPPIPGPGNTIYF. The J gene is TRBJ1-3, the V gene TRBV12-3 or TRBV12-4, with a possible D match to TRBD1 (5 bases). The CDR3 covers 16 residues. V was pared by 5 bases and J by 4 bases, with 18 bases between.

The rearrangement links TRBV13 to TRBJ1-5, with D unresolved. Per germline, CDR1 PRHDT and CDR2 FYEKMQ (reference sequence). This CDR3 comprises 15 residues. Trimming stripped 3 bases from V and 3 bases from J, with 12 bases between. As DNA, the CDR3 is TGTGCCAGCAGCTTCGGGGTGGAGGCCAATCAGCCCCAGCATTTT. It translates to CASSFGVEANQPQHF. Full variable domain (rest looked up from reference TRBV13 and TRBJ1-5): AAGVIQSPRHLIKEKRETATLKCYPIPRHDTVYWYQQGPGQDPQFLISFYEKMQSDKGSIPDRFSAQQFSDYHSELNMSSLELGDSALYFCASSFGVEANQPQHFGDGTRLSIL.

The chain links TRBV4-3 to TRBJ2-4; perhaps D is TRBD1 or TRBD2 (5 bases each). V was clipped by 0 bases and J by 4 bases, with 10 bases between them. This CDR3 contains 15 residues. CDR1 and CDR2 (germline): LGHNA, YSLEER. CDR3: CASSQDWGGKNIQYF. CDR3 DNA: TGCGCCAGCAGCCAAGACTGGGGCGGGAAAAACATTCAGTACTTC.

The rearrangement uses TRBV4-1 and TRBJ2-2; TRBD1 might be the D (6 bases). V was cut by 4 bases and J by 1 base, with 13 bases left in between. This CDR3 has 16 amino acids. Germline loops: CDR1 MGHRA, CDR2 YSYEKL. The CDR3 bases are TGCGCCAGCAGCCCCCTGGGCAGGGGGAACACCGGGGAGCTGTTTTTT. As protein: CASSPLGRGNTGELFF.

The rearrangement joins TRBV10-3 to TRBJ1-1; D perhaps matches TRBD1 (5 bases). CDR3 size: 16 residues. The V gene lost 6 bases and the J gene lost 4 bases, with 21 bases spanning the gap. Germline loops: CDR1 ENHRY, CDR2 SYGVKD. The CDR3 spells CAIRTPPDGGPTEAFF. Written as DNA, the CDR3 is TGTGCCATCAGAACCCCTCCGGATGGGGGTCCCACTGAAGCTTTCTTT.

The CDR3 sequence: CASSSPINGTSDNEQFF. For the CDR3, the DNA is TGTGCCAGCAGCTCCCCGATAAACGGGACTAGCGACAATGAGCAGTTCTTC. The J gene is TRBJ2-1, the V gene TRBV11-2; 10 positions match TRBD2. Germline loops: CDR1 SGHAT, CDR2 FQNNGV. The CDR3 length is 17 residues. Trimming took 4 bases from V and 5 from J; bases not matched to a gene: 11.

CDR3 sequence: CASSSLPWPTDTQYF. CDR3 coding DNA: TGTGCCAGCAGCTCTCTTCCCTGGCCAACAGATACGCAGTATTTT. The chain employs TRBV7-8 and TRBJ2-3; D remains ambiguous. Germline values: CDR1 SGHVS, CDR2 FQNEAQ. V gave up 4 bases and J gave up 3 bases, with 14 bases separating them. CDR3 length: 15 residues.

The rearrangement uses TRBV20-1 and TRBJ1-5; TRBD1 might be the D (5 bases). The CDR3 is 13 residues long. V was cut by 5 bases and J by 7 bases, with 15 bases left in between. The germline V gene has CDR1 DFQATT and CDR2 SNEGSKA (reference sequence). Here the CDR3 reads CSAWEGSGQPQHF. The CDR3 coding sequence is TGCAGTGCTTGGGAGGGGTCGGGACAGCCCCAGCATTTT.

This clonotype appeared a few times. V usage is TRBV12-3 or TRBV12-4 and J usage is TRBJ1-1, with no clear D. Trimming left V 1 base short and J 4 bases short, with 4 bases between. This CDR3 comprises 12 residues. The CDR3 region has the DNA TGTGCCAGCAGTTTAGGACTCACTGAAGCTTTCTTT. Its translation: CASSLGLTEAFF.

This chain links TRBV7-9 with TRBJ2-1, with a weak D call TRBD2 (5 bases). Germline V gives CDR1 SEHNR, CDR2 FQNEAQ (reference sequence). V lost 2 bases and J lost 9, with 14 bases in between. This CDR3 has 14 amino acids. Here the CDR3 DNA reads TGTGCCAGCAGCTTAATGGTCCCCGAGGGTGAGCAGTTCTTC. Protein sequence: CASSLMVPEGEQFF.

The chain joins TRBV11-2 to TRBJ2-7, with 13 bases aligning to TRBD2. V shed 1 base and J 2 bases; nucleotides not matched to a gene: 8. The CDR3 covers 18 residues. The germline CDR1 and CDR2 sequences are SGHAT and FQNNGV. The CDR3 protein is CASSLGTSGSIQTYEQYF. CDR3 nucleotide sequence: TGTGCCAGCAGCTTAGGGACTAGCGGGAGCATCCAGACCTACGAGCAGTACTTC.

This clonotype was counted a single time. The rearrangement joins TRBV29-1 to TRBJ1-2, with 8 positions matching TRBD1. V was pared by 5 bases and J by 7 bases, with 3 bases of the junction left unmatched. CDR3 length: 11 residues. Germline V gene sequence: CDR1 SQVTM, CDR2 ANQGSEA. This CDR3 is CSVLQGAGYTF. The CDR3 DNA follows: TGCAGCGTTCTGCAGGGGGCTGGCTACACCTTC.

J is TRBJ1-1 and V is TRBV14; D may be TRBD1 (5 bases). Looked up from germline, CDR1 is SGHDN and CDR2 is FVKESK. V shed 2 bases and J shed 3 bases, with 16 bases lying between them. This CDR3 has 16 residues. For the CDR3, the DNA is TGTGCCAGCAGCCAACGATGGGGGGATTCGGACACTGAAGCTTTCTTT. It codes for CASSQRWGDSDTEAFF. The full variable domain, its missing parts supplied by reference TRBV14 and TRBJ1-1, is EAGVTQFPSHSVIEKGQTVTLRCDPISGHDNLYWYRRVMGKEIKFLLHFVKESKQDESGMPNNRFLAERTGGTYSTLKVQPAELEDSGVYFCASSQRWGDSDTEAFFGQGTRLTVV.

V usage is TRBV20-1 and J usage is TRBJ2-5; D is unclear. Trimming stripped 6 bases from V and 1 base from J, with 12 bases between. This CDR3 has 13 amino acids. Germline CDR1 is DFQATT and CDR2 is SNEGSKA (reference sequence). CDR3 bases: TGCAGTGCGGAGAGCGAGTTCCAAGAGACCCAGTACTTC. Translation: CSAESEFQETQYF.

The CDR3 sequence is CASSFNPLAGVEDPYEQYF. CDR3 DNA sequence: TGTGCCAGCAGTTTCAACCCGCTAGCGGGAGTAGAAGATCCCTACGAGCAGTACTTC. The chain has TRBV12-3 or TRBV12-4 and TRBJ2-1; 10 nucleotides match TRBD2. The J call may be mistaken, given a closer DNA end match to TRBJ2-7. This CDR3 region has 19 residues.

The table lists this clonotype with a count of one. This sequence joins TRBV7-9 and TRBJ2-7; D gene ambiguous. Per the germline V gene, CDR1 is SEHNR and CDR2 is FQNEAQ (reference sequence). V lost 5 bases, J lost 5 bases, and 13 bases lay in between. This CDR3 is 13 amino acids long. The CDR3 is CASSPPRANEQYF. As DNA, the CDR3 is TGTGCCAGCAGCCCCCCGCGAGCTAACGAGCAGTACTTC.

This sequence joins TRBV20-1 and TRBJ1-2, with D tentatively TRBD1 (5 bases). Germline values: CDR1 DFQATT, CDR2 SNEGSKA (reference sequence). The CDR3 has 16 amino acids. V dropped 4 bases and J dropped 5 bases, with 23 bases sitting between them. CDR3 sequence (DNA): TGCAGTGCTATAGACATCCGGGGCCTCCCCAATTATGGCTACACCTTC. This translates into CSAIDIRGLPNYGYTF.

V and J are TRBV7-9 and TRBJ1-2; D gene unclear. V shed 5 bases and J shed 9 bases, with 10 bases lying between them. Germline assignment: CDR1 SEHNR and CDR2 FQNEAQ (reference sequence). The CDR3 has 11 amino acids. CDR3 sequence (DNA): TGTGCCAGCAGCCCGGATAGGAGCTACACCTTC. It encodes CASSPDRSYTF.

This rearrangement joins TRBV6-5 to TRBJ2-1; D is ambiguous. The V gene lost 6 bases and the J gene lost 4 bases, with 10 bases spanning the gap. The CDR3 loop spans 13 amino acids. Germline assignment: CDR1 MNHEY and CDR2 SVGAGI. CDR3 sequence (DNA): TGTGCCAGCAGGTCCGGGCCTTACAATGAGCAGTTCTTC. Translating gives CASRSGPYNEQFF.

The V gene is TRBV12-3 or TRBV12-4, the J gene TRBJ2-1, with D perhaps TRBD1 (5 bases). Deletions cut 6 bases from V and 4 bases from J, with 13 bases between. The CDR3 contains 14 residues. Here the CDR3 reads CASSRPGQYNEQFF. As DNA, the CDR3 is TGTGCCAGCAGCCGTCCCGGACAATACAATGAGCAGTTCTTC.